This T cell receptor beta chain was documented in a study of cytomegalovirus exposure and HLA in healthy donors. Study-level findings and limits: CMV serostatus was the only recorded immune exposure for donors. HLA restriction was apparent for most CMV-associated TCR beta chains in a later analysis.

Turning to this clone: The antigen is unknown.

The PCR ran on 60 Vbeta and 13 Jbeta primers. Repertoires were generated with immunoSEQ multiplex PCR, while TCRdb's copy carries only in-frame clones and drops some. The sample records 45,000 to 65,000 clones, 60% to 85% being singletons. This CDR3 has 15 residues. The sequenced material came from PBMCs. The clonotype comes from a woman aged 40 to 55 in good health and CMV-seropositive. The genes are TRBV21-1 and TRBJ2-7; the table's D call of TRBD2 was not tested on the DNA. TRBV21-1 is a pseudogene. The CDR3 protein is CASSNQRGVYYEQYF. The CDR3 coding sequence is TGTGCCAGCAGCAATCAGCGGGGGGTATACTACGAGCAGTACTTC.